This TCR beta chain was sequenced during a study of cytomegalovirus exposure and HLA in healthy donors. About the study: Genotyping showed roughly 76% of 398 donors falling in the Caucasian-associated ancestry cluster.

This clone was detected only a few times. What it binds is unknown. Donors likely had unrecorded immune exposures despite being nominally healthy when sampled. Researchers ran the PCR with 60 Vbeta and 13 Jbeta primers. Assay used: immunoSEQ multiplex PCR; TCRdb lists only in-frame clones, some missing. Of 86,000 or so clones in the sample, around 79% are singletons; the top ten hold roughly 14%. The study, taken as a whole, reports: A later analysis linked some 17,000 TCR beta sequences to HLA alleles at 0.05 false discovery rate.

The CDR3 is 15 residues long. The germline V and J ends were trimmed by 0 bases and 0 bases, with 9 bases remaining between them. Germline CDR1 and CDR2: SGHNT and YYREEE (reference sequence). The V call is TRBV5-4, the J call TRBJ1-2; D is ambiguous. Sequenced: PBMCs. The clonotype comes from a woman aged 40 to 50 in good health and CMV-seropositive. The chain's CDR3 is CASSLELAANYGYTF. The DNA for the CDR3 is TGTGCCAGCAGCTTGGAGTTGGCCGCTAACTATGGCTACACCTTC.